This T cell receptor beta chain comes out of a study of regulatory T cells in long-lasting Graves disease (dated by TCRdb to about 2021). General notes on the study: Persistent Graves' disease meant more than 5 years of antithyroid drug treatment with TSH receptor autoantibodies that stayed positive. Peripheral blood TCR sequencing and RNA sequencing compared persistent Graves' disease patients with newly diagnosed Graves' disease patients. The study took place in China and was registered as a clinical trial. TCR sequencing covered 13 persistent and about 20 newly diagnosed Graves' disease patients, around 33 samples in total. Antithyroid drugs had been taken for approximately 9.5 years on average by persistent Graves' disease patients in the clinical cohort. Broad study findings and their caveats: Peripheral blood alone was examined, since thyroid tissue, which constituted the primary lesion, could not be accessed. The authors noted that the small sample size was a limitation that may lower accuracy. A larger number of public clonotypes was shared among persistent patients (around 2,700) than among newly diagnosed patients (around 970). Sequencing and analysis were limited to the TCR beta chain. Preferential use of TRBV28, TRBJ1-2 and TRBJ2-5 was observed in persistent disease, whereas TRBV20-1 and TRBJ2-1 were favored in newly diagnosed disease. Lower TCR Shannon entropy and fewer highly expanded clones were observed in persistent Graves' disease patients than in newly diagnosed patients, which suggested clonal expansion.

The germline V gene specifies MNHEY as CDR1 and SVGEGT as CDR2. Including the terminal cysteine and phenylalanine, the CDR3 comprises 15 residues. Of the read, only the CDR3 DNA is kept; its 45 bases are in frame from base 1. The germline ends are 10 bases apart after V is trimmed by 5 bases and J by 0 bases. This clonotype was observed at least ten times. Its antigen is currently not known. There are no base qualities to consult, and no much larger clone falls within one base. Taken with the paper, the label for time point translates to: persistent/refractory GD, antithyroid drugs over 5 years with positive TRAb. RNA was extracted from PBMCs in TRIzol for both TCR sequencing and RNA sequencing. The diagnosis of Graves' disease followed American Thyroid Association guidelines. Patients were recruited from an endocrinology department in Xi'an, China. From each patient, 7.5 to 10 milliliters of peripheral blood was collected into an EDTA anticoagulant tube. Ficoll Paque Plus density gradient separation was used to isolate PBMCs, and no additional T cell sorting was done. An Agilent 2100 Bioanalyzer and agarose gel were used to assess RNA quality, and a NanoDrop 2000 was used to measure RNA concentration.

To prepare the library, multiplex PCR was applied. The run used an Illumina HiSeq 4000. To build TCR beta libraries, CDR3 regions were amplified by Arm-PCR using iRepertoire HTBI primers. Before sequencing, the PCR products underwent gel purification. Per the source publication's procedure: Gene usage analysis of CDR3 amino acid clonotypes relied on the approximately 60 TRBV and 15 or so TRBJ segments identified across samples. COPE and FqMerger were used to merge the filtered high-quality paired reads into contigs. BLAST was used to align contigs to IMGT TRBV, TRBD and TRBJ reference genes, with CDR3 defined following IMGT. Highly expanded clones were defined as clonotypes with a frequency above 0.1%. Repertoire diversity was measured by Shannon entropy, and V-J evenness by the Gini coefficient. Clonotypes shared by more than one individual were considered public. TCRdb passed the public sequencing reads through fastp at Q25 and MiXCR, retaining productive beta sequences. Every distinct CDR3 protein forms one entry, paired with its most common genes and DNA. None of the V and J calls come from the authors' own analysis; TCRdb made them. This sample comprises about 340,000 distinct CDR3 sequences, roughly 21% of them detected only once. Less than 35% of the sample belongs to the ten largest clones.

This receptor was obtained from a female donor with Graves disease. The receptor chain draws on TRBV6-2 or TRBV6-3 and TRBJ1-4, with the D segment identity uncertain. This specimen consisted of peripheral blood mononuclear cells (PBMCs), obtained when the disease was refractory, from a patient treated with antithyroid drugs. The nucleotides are TGTGCCAGCAGTAAGGACGGCTCAACTAATGAAAAACTGTTTTTT. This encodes CASSKDGSTNEKLFF.